What follows describes a single T cell receptor (beta chain). Original handling: Estimation of nucleated cell counts relied on the amplification of reference gene primers. Assay: immunoSEQ multiplex PCR; the TCRdb copy retains only in-frame clones and omits some. V and J calls and clone size are those listed in that table; D and trimming were worked out from the DNA. The sample contains 95,000 to 100,000 clones, approximately 81% of which appear only once. V trimming: 4 bases; J trimming: 3 bases; junction bases outside the gene matches: 9. CDR1 and CDR2 (germline): SGHNT, YYREEE (reference sequence). This CDR3 region has 17 residues. These data are taken from a study of blood T cell repertoires in COVID-19. Study in general: The United States, Italy and Spain were the sources of the acute and convalescent COVID-19 samples. PBMCs, B-cell-depleted T cells, or T cells provided the cDNA or gDNA that made up the material.

The clonotype comes from a woman of 80 years or more with acute or convalescent COVID-19. The chain carries TRBV5-4 and TRBJ1-4; the match to TRBD1 covers 10 bases. Sequencing input: peripheral blood. As DNA, the CDR3 is TGTGCCAGCAGCCGTACCGGGACAGGGGCCCCTAATGAAAAACTGTTTTTT. This translates into CASSRTGTGAPNEKLFF.